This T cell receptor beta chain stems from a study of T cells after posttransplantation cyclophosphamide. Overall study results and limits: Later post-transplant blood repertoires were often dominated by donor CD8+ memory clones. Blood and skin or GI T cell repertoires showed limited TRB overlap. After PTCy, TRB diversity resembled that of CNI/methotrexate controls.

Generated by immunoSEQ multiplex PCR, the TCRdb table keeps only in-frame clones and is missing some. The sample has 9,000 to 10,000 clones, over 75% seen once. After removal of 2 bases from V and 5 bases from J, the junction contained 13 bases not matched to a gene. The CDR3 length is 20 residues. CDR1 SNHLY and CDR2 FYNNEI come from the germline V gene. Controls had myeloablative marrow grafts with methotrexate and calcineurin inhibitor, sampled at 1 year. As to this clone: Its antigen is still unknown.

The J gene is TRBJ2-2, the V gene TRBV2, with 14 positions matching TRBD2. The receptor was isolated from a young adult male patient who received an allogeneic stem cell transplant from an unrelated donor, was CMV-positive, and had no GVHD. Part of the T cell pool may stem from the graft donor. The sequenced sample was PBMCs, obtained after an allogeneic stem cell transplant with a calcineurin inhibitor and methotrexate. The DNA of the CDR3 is TGTGCCAGCAGTGAACCTTCCGGGACTAGCGGGAGCCCCGGGACCGGGGAGCTGTTTTTT. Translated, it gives CASSEPSGTSGSPGTGELFF.